This T cell receptor beta chain was identified in a study of T-cell reconstitution after alpha-beta-depleted transplantation in children. Trimming removed 6 bases from V and 2 bases from J, with 13 bases in between. The CDR3 has 15 amino acids. Germline V gene data show CDR1 as SGHTA and CDR2 as FQGNSA. In this sample, this clonotype turned up many times. The antigen is unknown. Study-wide results and caveats: Surviving recipient cells, namely T cells and thymic progenitors, were the source of high day-60 TCRbeta diversity in some patients. Among T cells one year after transplant, newly produced cells accounted for most counts and diversity. Several hundred expanded graft clones reportedly were the source of alpha-beta T cells about two months after transplant.

During its preparation, the TCRbeta library received unique molecular identifiers. MiXCR was run by TCRdb on the PCR reads, yielding one entry per CDR3 protein. The sample records under 750,000 distinct CDR3 sequences, roughly 24% being singletons. This TCR derives from a boy under two years old who had a stem cell transplant for acute myeloid leukemia, so the T cells may come from the graft donor. Sequencing used PBMCs, mostly from graft donor cells, obtained 360 days after TCRalphabeta/CD19-depleted stem cell transplant. The chain joins TRBV7-2 to TRBJ1-4; no reliable D call. The CDR3 DNA is TGTGCCAGCAGTCCCCCAAGGGCTACTAATGAAAAACTGTTTTTT. It yields the protein CASSPPRATNEKLFF.